This T cell receptor beta chain was identified in a study of cytomegalovirus exposure and HLA in healthy donors. 60 Vbeta and 13 Jbeta primers were used in PCR. The method was immunoSEQ multiplex PCR; TCRdb's version includes in-frame clones alone and lacks a portion of them. The sample yields fewer than 150,000 clones, 82% seen once. As to this clone: Its antigen is still unknown.

Study-wide points: It was reported that TCR beta sequences correctly inferred the HLA-A and HLA-B alleles for most subjects. The sole available immune exposure information was CMV serostatus. According to an earlier analysis, most TCR beta V segments yielded productive rearrangements about 87% or about 30% of the time.

The junction had 8 bases not matched to a gene; V was cut back by 5 bases and J by 6 bases. The CDR3 covers 15 residues. Germline V gene sequence: CDR1 PRHDT, CDR2 FYEKMQ (reference sequence). The rearrangement joins TRBV13 to TRBJ2-1; 9 bases are shared with TRBD1. The receptor comes from a male donor in good health and CMV-seronegative. The specimen was PBMCs. CDR3: CASSHSGTGRNEQFF. The CDR3 DNA sequence: TGTGCCAGCAGCCACTCTGGGACAGGGCGCAATGAGCAGTTCTTC.